This T cell receptor (beta chain) was profiled in a study of blood T cells in healthy people across ages. Trimming left V 3 bases short and J 0 bases short, with 17 bases between. Germline CDR1 ENHRY, CDR2 SYGVKD. This CDR3 contains 17 residues. It was with a sample-barcoded 5' primer and a J-beta primer mix that a second PCR of roughly 6 to 11 cycles was run. TCRdb called the 5' RACE reads again in MiXCR, with one record for every CDR3 protein. The sample shows around 800,000 distinct CDR3 sequences, 40% to 65% of them seen only once. This clonotype occurred many times. This TCR was recovered from a man older than 75 in good health. The chain couples TRBV10-3 to TRBJ1-2; weak D call: TRBD1 (6 bases). Sequencing input: blood. CDR3 nucleotide sequence: TGTGCCATCAGTGATACGGACAGCTCTCAGACTAACTATGGCTACACCTTC. Its protein product is CAISDTDSSQTNYGYTF.